This record concerns one T cell receptor beta chain sequence. No antigen is known for it. Patients were newly diagnosed with stage II-IVA oral cavity squamous cell carcinoma without prior systemic or radiation treatment. The data are from a study of neoadjuvant anti-PD-1 for oral cavity cancer. About the study: Nivolumab at 3 mg/kg was mostly given biweekly, three to four doses, pre-surgery. Patients without progression got a fourth dose around day 43. Findings and caveats of the study: After neoadjuvant nivolumab, PBMC T cell clonality was significantly higher in non-responders than responders.

Method: immunoSEQ multiplex PCR; TCRdb's copy keeps in-frame clones and lacks some. Of 12,000 to 15,000 clones listed, 65% to 80% are singletons. The CDR3 length is 15 residues. V was pared by 5 bases and J by 1 base, with 5 bases of the junction left unmatched. CDR1 and CDR2 from the germline V gene are MNHEY and SMNVEV (reference sequence). The sequencing here drew on PBMCs, taken before nivolumab (anti-PD-1) treatment. The receptor was derived from a person between 40 and 79 years old with oral cavity squamous cell carcinoma. The rearrangement uses TRBV27 and TRBJ2-5, with 9 bases lining up with TRBD1. CDR3 amino acids: CASSPWDRAQETQYF. CDR3 DNA: TGTGCCAGCAGTCCGTGGGACAGGGCCCAAGAGACCCAGTACTTC.